Here is one T cell receptor beta chain with its context. Antigen specificity is unknown. This sample stems from a study of a mutant IDH1 vaccine in newly diagnosed glioma. Looking at the study overall: The earlier regimen, radiotherapy, temozolomide, or both, was most often both.

CDR3 length: 12 amino acids. Germline CDR1 MNHNY, CDR2 SVGAGI (reference sequence). V gave up 8 bases and J gave up 6 bases, with 11 bases separating them. As for time point: week 5, during vaccination. Doses comprised 300 ug of mutant IDH1 20-mer peptide each, plus topical imiquimod. Here immunoSEQ multiplex PCR was the method, and the copy in TCRdb shows in-frame clones only, minus some. The repertoire holds tens of thousands of clones, about 91% seen once, with roughly 0.6% in the top ten. The chain combines TRBV6-6 with TRBJ1-5, with D unclear. The receptor was derived from a woman aged 50 to 65 with glioma. Source: PBMCs, taken from a glioma patient whose treatment included an IDH1 peptide vaccine. In nucleotides, the CDR3 is TGTGCCAGCTGGCGGGGAGCTCAGCCCCAGCATTTT. It codes for CASWRGAQPQHF.